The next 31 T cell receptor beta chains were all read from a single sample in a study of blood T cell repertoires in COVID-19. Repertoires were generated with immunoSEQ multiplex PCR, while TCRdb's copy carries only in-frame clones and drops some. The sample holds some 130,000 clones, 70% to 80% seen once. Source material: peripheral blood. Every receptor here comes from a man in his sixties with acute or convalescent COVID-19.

The CDR3 DNA follows: TGTGCCAGCAGCCCTTCTGCCGGGACAGGGGTCACCGGGGAGCTGTTTTTT. The encoded protein is CASSPSAGTGVTGELFF. The rearrangement links TRBV7-3 to TRBJ2-2; 10 bases are a match to TRBD1. Losses at the gene ends were 5 bases for V and 4 bases for J; bases not matched to a gene: 10. The CDR3 consists of 17 residues. The germline CDR1 and CDR2 sequences are SGHTA and FQGTGA.

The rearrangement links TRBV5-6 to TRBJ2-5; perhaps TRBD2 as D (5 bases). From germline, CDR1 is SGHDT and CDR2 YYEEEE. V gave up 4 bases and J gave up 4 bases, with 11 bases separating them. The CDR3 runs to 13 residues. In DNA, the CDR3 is TGTGCCAGCAGCCCCATCGCGGGAGAGACCCAGTACTTC. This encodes CASSPIAGETQYF.

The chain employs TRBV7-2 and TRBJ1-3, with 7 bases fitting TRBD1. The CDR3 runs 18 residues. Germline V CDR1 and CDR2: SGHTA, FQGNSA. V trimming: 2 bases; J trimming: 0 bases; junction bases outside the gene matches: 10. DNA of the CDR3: TGTGCCAGCAGCTTACCCGGGGGACAGTACGCCTCTGGAAACACCATATATTTT. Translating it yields CASSLPGGQYASGNTIYF.

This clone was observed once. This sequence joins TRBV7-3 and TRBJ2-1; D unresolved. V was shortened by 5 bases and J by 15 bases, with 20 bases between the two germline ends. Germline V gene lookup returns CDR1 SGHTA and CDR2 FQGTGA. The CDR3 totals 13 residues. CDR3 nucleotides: TGTGCCAGCAGCCCAAATCGCTTACCGGTTTGGTTCTTC. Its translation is CASSPNRLPVWFF.

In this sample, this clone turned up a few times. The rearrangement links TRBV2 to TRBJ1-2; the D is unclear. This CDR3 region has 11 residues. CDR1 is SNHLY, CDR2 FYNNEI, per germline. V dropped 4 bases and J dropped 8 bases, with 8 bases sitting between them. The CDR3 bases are TGTGCCAGCAGTGGCGGGTTAGGCTACACCTTC. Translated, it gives CASSGGLGYTF.

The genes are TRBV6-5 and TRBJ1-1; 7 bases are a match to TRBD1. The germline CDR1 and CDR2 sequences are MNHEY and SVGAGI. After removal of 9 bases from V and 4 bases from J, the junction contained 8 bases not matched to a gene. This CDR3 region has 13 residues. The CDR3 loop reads CASEGALGTEAFF. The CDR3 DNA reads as TGTGCCAGTGAGGGGGCCTTGGGCACTGAAGCTTTCTTT.

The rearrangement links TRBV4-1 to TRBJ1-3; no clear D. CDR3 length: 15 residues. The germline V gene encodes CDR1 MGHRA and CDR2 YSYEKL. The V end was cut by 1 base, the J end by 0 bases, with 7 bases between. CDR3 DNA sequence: TGCGCCAGCAGCCAAGTGATGAGCTCTGGAAACACCATATATTTT. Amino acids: CASSQVMSSGNTIYF.

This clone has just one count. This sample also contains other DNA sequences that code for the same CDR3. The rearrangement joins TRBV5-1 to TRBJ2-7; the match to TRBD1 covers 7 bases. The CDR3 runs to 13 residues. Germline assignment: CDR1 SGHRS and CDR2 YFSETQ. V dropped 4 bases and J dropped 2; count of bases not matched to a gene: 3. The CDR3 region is CASSPGQTYEQYF. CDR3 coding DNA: TGCGCCAGCAGCCCGGGACAGACCTACGAGCAGTACTTC. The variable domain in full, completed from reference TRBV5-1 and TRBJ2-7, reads KAGVTQTPRYLIKTRGQQVTLSCSPISGHRSVSWYQQTPGQGLQFLFEYFSETQRNKGNFPGRFSGRQFSNSRSEMNVSTLELGDSALYLCASSPGQTYEQYFGPGTRLTVT.

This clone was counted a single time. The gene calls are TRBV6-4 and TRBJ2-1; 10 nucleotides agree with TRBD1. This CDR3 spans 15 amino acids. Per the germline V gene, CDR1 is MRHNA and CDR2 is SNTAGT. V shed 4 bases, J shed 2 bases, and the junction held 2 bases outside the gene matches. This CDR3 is CASSAGQGAYNEQFF. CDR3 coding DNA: TGTGCCAGCAGTGCCGGACAGGGGGCCTACAATGAGCAGTTCTTC.

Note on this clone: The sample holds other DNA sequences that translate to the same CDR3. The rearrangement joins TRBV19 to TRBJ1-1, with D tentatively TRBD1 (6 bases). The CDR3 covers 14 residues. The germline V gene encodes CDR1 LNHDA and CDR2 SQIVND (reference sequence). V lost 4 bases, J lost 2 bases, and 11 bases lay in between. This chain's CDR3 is CASSTGTPNTEAFF. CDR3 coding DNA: TGTGCCAGTAGTACCGGGACACCAAACACTGAAGCTTTCTTT.

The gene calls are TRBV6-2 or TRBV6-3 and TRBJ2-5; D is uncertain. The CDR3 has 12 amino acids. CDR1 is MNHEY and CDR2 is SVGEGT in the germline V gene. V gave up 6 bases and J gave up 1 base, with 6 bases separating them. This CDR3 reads CASSLGQETQYF. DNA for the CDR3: TGTGCCAGCAGCCTCGGCCAAGAGACCCAGTACTTC.

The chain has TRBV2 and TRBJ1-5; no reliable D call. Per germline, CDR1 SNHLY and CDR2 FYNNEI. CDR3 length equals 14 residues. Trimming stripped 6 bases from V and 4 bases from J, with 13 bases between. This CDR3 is CASRGDKPNQPQHF. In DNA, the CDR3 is TGTGCCAGCAGGGGTGACAAGCCTAATCAGCCCCAGCATTTT.

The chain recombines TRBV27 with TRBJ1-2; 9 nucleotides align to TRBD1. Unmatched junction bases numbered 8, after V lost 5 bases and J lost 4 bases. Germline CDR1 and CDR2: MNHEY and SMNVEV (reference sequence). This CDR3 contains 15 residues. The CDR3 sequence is CASSGGTGRGYGYTF. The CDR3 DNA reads TGTGCCAGCAGTGGAGGGACAGGGCGCGGCTATGGCTACACCTTC.

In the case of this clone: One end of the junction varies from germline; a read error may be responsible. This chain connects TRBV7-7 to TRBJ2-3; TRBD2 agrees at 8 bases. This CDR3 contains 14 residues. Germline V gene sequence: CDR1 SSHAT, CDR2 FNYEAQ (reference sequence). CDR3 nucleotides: TGTGCTAGCAGCTTCGGGAGGGATACAGATACGCAGTATTTT. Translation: CASSFGRDTDTQYF.

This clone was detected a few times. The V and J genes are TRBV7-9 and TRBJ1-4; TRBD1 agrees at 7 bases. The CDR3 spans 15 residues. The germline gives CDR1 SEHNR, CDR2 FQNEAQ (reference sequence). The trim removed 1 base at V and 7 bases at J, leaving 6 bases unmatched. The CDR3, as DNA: TGTGCCAGCAGCTTAGATCAGGGGGTCACTGAAAAACTGTTTTTT. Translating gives CASSLDQGVTEKLFF.

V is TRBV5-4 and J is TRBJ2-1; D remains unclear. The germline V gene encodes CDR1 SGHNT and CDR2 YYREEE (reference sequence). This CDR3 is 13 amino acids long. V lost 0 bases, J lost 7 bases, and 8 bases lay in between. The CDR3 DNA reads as TGTGCCAGCAGCTTGGCCCAGGTGAATGAGCAGTTCTTC. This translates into CASSLAQVNEQFF.

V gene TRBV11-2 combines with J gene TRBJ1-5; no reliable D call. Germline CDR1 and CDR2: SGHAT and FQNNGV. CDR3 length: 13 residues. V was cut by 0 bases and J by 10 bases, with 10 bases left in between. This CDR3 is CASSLDGRRPQHF. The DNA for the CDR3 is TGTGCCAGCAGCTTAGACGGGAGGCGTCCCCAGCATTTT.

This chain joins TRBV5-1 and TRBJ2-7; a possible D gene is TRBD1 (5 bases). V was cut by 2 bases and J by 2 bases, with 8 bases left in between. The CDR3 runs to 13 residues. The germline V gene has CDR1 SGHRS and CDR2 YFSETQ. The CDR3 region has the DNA TGCGCCAGCAGCTTCGCAGGGCCCTACGAGCAGTACTTC. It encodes CASSFAGPYEQYF.

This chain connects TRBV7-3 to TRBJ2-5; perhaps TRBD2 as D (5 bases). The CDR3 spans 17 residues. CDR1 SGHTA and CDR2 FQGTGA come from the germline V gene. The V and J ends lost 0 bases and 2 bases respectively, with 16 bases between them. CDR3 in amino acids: CASSLTPRGWEQETQYF. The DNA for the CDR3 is TGTGCCAGCAGCTTAACACCCCGGGGATGGGAACAAGAGACCCAGTACTTC.

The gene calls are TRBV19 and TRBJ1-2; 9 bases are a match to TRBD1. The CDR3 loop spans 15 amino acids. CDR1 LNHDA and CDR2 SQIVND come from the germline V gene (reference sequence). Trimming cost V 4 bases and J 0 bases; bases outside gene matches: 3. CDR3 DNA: TGTGCCAGTAGTACGCGGACAGGGGCTAACTATGGCTACACCTTC. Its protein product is CASSTRTGANYGYTF.

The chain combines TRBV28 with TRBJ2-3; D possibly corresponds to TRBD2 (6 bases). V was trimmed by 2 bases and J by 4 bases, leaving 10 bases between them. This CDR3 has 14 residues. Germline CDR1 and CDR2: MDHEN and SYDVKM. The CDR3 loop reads CASSLNGSPDTQYF. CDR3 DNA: TGTGCCAGCAGTTTAAACGGGAGCCCAGATACGCAGTATTTT.

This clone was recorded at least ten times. CDR3 sequence: CASSPGQGAADTQYF. In nucleotides, the CDR3 is TGTGCCAGCAGCCCTGGACAGGGGGCGGCAGATACGCAGTATTTT. The J gene is TRBJ2-3, the V gene TRBV7-2; 11 positions agree with TRBD1. Germline V gene lookup returns CDR1 SGHTA and CDR2 FQGNSA. The CDR3 length is 15 residues. The V segment lost 5 bases and the J segment 4 bases; nucleotides outside the gene matches: 5.

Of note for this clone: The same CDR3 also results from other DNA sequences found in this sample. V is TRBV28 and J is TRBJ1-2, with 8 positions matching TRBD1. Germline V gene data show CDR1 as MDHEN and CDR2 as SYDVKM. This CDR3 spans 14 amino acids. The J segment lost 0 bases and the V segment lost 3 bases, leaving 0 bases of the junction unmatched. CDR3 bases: TGTGCCAGCAGTTTGGGACAGGCTAACTATGGCTACACCTTC. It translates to CASSLGQANYGYTF.

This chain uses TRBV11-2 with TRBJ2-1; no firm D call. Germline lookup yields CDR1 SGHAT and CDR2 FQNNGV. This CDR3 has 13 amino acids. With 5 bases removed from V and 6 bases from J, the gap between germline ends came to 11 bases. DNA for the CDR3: TGTGCCAGCAGCCCGGTCACGGTCAATGAGCAGTTCTTC. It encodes CASSPVTVNEQFF.

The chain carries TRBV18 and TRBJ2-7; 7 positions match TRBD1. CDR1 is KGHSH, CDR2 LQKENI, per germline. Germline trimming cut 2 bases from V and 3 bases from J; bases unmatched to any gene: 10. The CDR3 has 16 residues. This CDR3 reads CASSPIVTGSHYEQYF. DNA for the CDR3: TGTGCCAGCTCACCAATAGTGACAGGGTCCCACTACGAGCAGTACTTC.

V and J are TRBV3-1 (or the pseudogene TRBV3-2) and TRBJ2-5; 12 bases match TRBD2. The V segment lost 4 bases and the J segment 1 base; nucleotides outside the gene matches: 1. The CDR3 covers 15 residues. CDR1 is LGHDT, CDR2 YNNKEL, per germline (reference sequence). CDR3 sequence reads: CASSRTSGVQETQYF. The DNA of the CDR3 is TGTGCCAGCAGCCGGACTAGCGGGGTCCAAGAGACCCAGTACTTC.

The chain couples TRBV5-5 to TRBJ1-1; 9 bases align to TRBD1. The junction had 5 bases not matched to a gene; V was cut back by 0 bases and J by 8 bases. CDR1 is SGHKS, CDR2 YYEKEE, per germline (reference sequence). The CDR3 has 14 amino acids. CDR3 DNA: TGTGCCAGCAGCTTGGTTGCCGGGACAGGGGAAGCTTTCTTT. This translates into CASSLVAGTGEAFF.

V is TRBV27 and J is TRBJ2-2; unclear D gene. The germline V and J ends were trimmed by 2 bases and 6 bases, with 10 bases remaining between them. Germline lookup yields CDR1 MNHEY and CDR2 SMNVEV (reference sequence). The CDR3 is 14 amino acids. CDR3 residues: CASSLEVQAGELFF. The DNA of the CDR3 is TGTGCCAGCAGTTTAGAAGTGCAGGCCGGGGAGCTGTTTTTT.

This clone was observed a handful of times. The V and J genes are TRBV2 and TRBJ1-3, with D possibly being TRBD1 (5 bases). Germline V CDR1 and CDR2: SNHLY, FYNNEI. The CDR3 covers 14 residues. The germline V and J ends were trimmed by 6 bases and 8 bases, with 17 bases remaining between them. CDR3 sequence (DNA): TGTGCCAGCAGGCCCGGGACCCGGGAGGACACCATATATTTT. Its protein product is CASRPGTREDTIYF.

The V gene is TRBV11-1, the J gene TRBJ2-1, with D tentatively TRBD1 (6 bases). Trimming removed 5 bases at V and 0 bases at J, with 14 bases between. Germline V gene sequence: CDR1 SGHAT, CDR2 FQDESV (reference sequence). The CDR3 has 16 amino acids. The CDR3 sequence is CASSGQRFHSYNEQFF. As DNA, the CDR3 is TGTGCCAGCAGCGGACAGCGGTTCCACTCCTACAATGAGCAGTTCTTC.

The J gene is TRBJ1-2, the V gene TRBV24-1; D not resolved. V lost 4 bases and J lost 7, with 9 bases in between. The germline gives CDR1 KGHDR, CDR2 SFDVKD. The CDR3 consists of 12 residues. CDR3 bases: TGTGCCACCAGTGACCCAAGGAGTGGCTACACCTTC. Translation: CATSDPRSGYTF.